Listed here is a single T cell receptor beta chain. What it recognizes is unknown. The DNA is left out, because the CDR3 cannot be placed on it with certainty; the CDR3 is given as TCRdb lists it. The source of the sample is a study of T cell repertoires in cytomegalovirus infection. About the research overall: Evidence of both CMV infection and a matching HLA type came from public TCR beta signatures.

TCRdb analysed the reads with MiXCR anew, one entry per CDR3 protein. The sample has about 280,000 distinct CDR3 sequences, approximately 22% seen once. Study observations and caveats: HLA-C-restricted CMV clonotypes gave the most frequent clonotype in two of eight donors.

The germline gives CDR1 SGHAT, CDR2 FQNNGV. The CDR3 comprises 14 residues, both ends counted. This sequence was found in a human donor in good health (CMV status not recorded). Some clones in this sample may be carry-over from other donors' samples. The rearrangement uses TRBV11-2 and TRBJ2-2; whether TRBD2, the table's D call, matches the DNA was not checked. The material was cultured PBMCs, obtained from culture after CMV antigen stimulation. CDR3 amino acids: CASVGAGATGELLF.